These 26 T cell receptor beta chains were all obtained from the same sample, sequenced in a study of blood T cell repertoires in COVID-19. Profiling relied on immunoSEQ multiplex PCR, and the TCRdb table lists in-frame clones only, not all of them. The sample includes fewer than 400,000 clones, 75% to 90% of them seen just once. Source material: PBMCs or T cells enriched from blood (not recorded which). These receptor sequences come from a man aged 25-40 years who had recovered from COVID-19.

The gene calls are TRBV1 and TRBJ2-3; TRBD2, the table's D call, lacks a check against the DNA. TRBV1 counts as a pseudogene. The CDR3 totals 17 residues. CDR3 nucleotides: TGCACCAGCAGCCAAGAGAAACCTCGACTCCGCTCGGATACGCAGTATTTT. Its translation is CTSSQEKPRLRSDTQYF.

The chain is built from TRBV3-1 (or the pseudogene TRBV3-2) and TRBJ1-5; D is unclear. The CDR3 length is 13 residues. Trimming shortened V by 0 bases and J by 9 bases, and 9 bases separated the two germline ends. The V gene's germline CDR1 is LGHDT and CDR2 YNNKEL (reference sequence). DNA for the CDR3: TGTGCCAGCAGCCAAGATCGGGTGGGGCCCCAGCATTTT. This translates into CASSQDRVGPQHF.

This clone appeared a single time. CDR3 sequence (DNA): TGTGCCATCAGTGAGTCGATCAGTGACACTGAAGCTTTCTTT. Amino acids: CAISESISDTEAFF. V gene TRBV10-3 combines with J gene TRBJ1-1, with D unresolved. The CDR3 extends over 14 amino acids. From germline, CDR1 is ENHRY and CDR2 SYGVKD. Trimming cost V 0 bases and J 3 bases, with 8 bases left between them.

The rearrangement joins TRBV6-5 to TRBJ1-1, with D perhaps matching TRBD1 (5 bases). Trimming took off 1 base at V and 3 bases at J, with 9 bases between the two ends. Germline V gives CDR1 MNHEY, CDR2 SVGAGI. The CDR3 consists of 14 residues. This CDR3 is CASSYWGGDTEAFF. The CDR3 DNA reads TGTGCCAGCAGTTACTGGGGGGGGGACACTGAAGCTTTCTTT.

The V call is TRBV30, the J call TRBJ1-3; TRBD1 matches at 8 bases. Germline V gene data show CDR1 as GTSNPN and CDR2 as SVGIG (reference sequence). There are 15 residues in the CDR3. V lost 2 bases, J lost 8 bases, and 11 bases stayed unmatched. CDR3 nucleotide sequence: TGTGCCTGGAGTTTTGCAGGGGGCGCGGTATACACCATATATTTT. It translates to CAWSFAGGAVYTIYF.

The chain employs TRBV18 and TRBJ2-7; maybe TRBD1 (5 bases). Germline CDR1 KGHSH, CDR2 LQKENI. The CDR3 is made up of 14 amino acids. The ends were cut back, 2 bases at V and 4 bases at J, with 12 bases in the middle. The CDR3 is CASSPESGPYEQYF. The CDR3 nucleotides are TGTGCCAGCTCACCAGAGTCAGGGCCGTACGAGCAGTACTTC. Together with reference TRBV18 and TRBJ2-7, the CDR3 gives the full variable domain: NAGVMQNPRHLVRRRGQEARLRCSPMKGHSHVYWYRQLPEEGLKFMVYLQKENIIDESGMPKERFSAEFPKEGPSILRIQQVVRGDSAAYFCASSPESGPYEQYFGPGTRLTVT.

Written as DNA, the CDR3 is TGTGCCAGCAGTTTAGGGGCCCAGGGGGAGACCCAGTACTTC. Translating gives CASSLGAQGETQYF. This rearrangement joins TRBV28 to TRBJ2-5; perhaps TRBD1 as D (6 bases). This CDR3 is built from 14 residues. Trimming pared 2 bases from V and 5 bases from J, leaving 12 bases between. CDR1 is MDHEN, CDR2 SYDVKM, per germline.

The CDR3 region is CAWRGTGQYSSPLHF. The CDR3 nucleotides are TGTGCCTGGAGGGGGACAGGTCAGTACAGTTCACCCCTCCACTTT. The J gene is TRBJ1-6, the V gene TRBV30; the match to TRBD1 covers 8 bases. Germline assignment: CDR1 GTSNPN and CDR2 SVGIG (reference sequence). V shed 3 bases, J shed 9 bases, and the junction held 10 bases outside the gene matches. CDR3 length: 15 residues.

V and J are TRBV10-3 and TRBJ1-1; 7 bases map to TRBD1. CDR1 and CDR2 from the germline V gene are ENHRY and SYGVKD. This CDR3 has 13 residues. J gave up 6 bases and V 0 bases, and 1 base lay outside the gene matches. CDR3 bases: TGTGCCATCAGTGAGTCAGGGGGCGCTGAAGCTTTCTTT. Protein: CAISESGGAEAFF.

CDR3 residues: CASSGWTGGVRNQPQHF. The CDR3 DNA reads TGTGCCAGTAGTGGTTGGACAGGGGGAGTACGCAATCAGCCCCAGCATTTT. The rearrangement links TRBV19 to TRBJ1-5; 10 bases fit TRBD1. This CDR3 comprises 17 residues. Germline CDR1 is LNHDA and CDR2 is SQIVND (reference sequence). With 5 bases clipped from V and 2 bases from J, the junction kept 9 bases outside the gene matches.

This chain joins TRBV2 and TRBJ1-2; D unresolved. V was pared by 0 bases and J by 2 bases, with 13 bases between. The CDR3 loop spans 16 amino acids. Germline-derived CDR1 and CDR2 are SNHLY and FYNNEI. CDR3 residues: CASSEAREGTNYGYTF. CDR3 bases: TGTGCCAGCAGTGAAGCGCGGGAGGGAACCAACTATGGCTACACCTTC.

The chain employs TRBV13 and TRBJ2-1; perhaps TRBD2 as D (6 bases). The CDR3 runs 15 residues. Germline lookup yields CDR1 PRHDT and CDR2 FYEKMQ (reference sequence). Trimming pared 5 bases from V and 10 bases from J, leaving 21 bases between. The chain's CDR3 is CASSAAGTVVEEQFF. For the CDR3, the DNA is TGTGCCAGCAGCGCCGCCGGGACTGTAGTTGAGGAGCAGTTCTTC.

The CDR3 DNA sequence: TGTGCCAGCAGCCAAGGGACGATTAGGGGTTCCTACGAGCAGTACTTC. The encoded protein is CASSQGTIRGSYEQYF. The chain joins TRBV3-1 (or the pseudogene TRBV3-2) to TRBJ2-7; tentatively, D is TRBD1 (5 bases). CDR3 length: 16 residues. The germline CDR1 and CDR2 sequences are LGHDT and YNNKEL (reference sequence). V lost 1 base and J lost 1, with 14 bases in between.

The genes are TRBV19 and TRBJ1-1; D remains ambiguous. Trimming removed 1 base from V and 8 bases from J, with 8 bases in between. The CDR3 contains 12 residues. CDR1 is LNHDA, CDR2 SQIVND, per germline (reference sequence). The CDR3 DNA is TGTGCCAGTAGTATAGGCAGCGGCGAAGCTTTCTTT. This gives the protein CASSIGSGEAFF.

V gene TRBV2 combines with J gene TRBJ1-4, with 11 bases matching TRBD1. CDR1 and CDR2 from the germline V gene are SNHLY and FYNNEI. This CDR3 region has 14 residues. V shed 8 bases, J shed 7 bases, and the junction held 6 bases outside the gene matches. The CDR3 protein is CASGRTGGSEKLFF. The CDR3 bases are TGTGCCAGCGGAAGGACAGGGGGCAGTGAAAAACTGTTTTTT.

The rearrangement uses TRBV2 and TRBJ1-1; perhaps TRBD1 as D (6 bases). Germline loops: CDR1 SNHLY, CDR2 FYNNEI. V shed 4 bases and J shed 4 bases, with 13 bases lying between them. The CDR3 runs 14 residues. The CDR3 loop reads CASSGQTGPTEAFF. CDR3 DNA sequence: TGTGCCAGCAGTGGACAAACAGGGCCCACTGAAGCTTTCTTT.

The rearrangement joins TRBV19 to TRBJ2-1; D perhaps matches TRBD1 (5 bases). Germline CDR1 reads LNHDA; CDR2 reads SQIVND (reference sequence). The CDR3 has 14 amino acids. V shed 7 bases and J shed 4 bases, with 14 bases lying between them. This chain's CDR3 is CASTPSRVYNEQFF. In DNA, the CDR3 is TGTGCCAGTACCCCTTCCAGGGTGTACAATGAGCAGTTCTTC.

V is TRBV4-3 and J is TRBJ1-6; D is uncertain. CDR3 size: 16 residues. V lost 5 bases and J 2 bases, leaving 13 bases between the germline ends. The V gene's germline CDR1 is LGHNA and CDR2 YSLEER. DNA for the CDR3: TGCGCCAGCAGCGAGACAACCTGGGCCTATAATTCACCCCTCCACTTT. Protein sequence: CASSETTWAYNSPLHF.

The chain has TRBV11-2 and TRBJ2-5, with D unresolved. Germline V gives CDR1 SGHAT, CDR2 FQNNGV. V lost 0 bases and J lost 7, with 6 bases in between. The CDR3 is 12 amino acids. The CDR3 DNA reads TGTGCCAGCAGCTTAGAGCGAGGGACCCAGTACTTC. Amino acids: CASSLERGTQYF.

There are a few counts of this clone. The J gene is TRBJ2-7, the V gene TRBV4-1; 7 nucleotides agree with TRBD2. The J segment lost 4 bases and the V segment lost 0 bases, leaving 9 bases of the junction unmatched. Germline V gene data show CDR1 as MGHRA and CDR2 as YSYEKL. CDR3 length: 16 amino acids. The CDR3 loop reads CASSQEWASGLYEQYF. In DNA form, the CDR3 reads TGCGCCAGCAGCCAAGAATGGGCTAGCGGATTATACGAGCAGTACTTC.

The V call is TRBV7-3, the J call TRBJ2-3, with a tentative D call TRBD2 (5 bases). Germline CDR1 and CDR2: SGHTA and FQGTGA. Trimming stripped 2 bases from V and 4 bases from J, with 10 bases between. CDR3 length equals 14 residues. The CDR3 region is CASSLVAGSDTQYF. CDR3 DNA: TGTGCCAGCAGCTTAGTTGCGGGCTCAGATACGCAGTATTTT. Based on the CDR3 plus reference TRBV7-3 and TRBJ2-3, the full variable domain is GAGVSQTPSNKVTEKGKYVELRCDPISGHTALYWYRQSLGQGPEFLIYFQGTGAADDSGLPNDRFFAVRPEGSVSTLKIQRTERGDSAVYLCASSLVAGSDTQYFGPGTRLTVL.

The sample holds a few counts of this clone. This chain uses TRBV30 with TRBJ1-3, with D possibly being TRBD1 (6 bases). Germline V CDR1 and CDR2: GTSNPN, SVGIG (reference sequence). This CDR3 spans 15 amino acids. Deletions cut 3 bases from V and 0 bases from J, with 12 bases between. Here the CDR3 DNA reads TGTGCCTGGAGCCCGGACAGTTCCTCTGGAAACACCATATATTTT. It codes for CAWSPDSSSGNTIYF.

The CDR3 nucleotides are TGTGCCAGCAGCTCACGGGACAGCGACAATGAGCAGTTCTTC. Translation: CASSSRDSDNEQFF. This chain joins TRBV11-3 and TRBJ2-1, with 7 bases fitting TRBD1. The V gene's germline CDR1 is SGHNT and CDR2 YENEEA. The CDR3 runs 14 residues. After removal of 4 bases from V and 5 bases from J, the junction contained 5 bases not matched to a gene.

The V gene is TRBV6-4, the J gene TRBJ2-1, with TRBD2 matching over 8 bases. V lost 4 bases to trimming and J lost 6 bases; unmatched junction nucleotides: 2. CDR3 length equals 13 residues. CDR1 is MRHNA and CDR2 is SNTAGT in the germline V gene. The chain's CDR3 is CASSVGTSNEQFF. DNA for the CDR3: TGTGCCAGCAGTGTCGGGACTAGCAATGAGCAGTTCTTC.

This chain links TRBV6-5 with TRBJ2-3; 9 bases are shared with TRBD2. The germline V gene has CDR1 MNHEY and CDR2 SVGAGI. V lost 10 bases, J lost 0 bases, and 5 bases stayed unmatched. CDR3 size: 14 residues. Here the CDR3 reads CATRLAASTDTQYF. CDR3 DNA sequence: TGTGCCACCCGACTAGCGGCTAGCACAGATACGCAGTATTTT.

The genes are TRBV4-1 and TRBJ1-1; 7 nucleotides align to TRBD1. The CDR3 spans 15 residues. Germline trimming cut 3 bases from V and 0 bases from J; bases unmatched to any gene: 4. The V gene's germline CDR1 is MGHRA and CDR2 YSYEKL. For the CDR3, the DNA is TGCGCCAGCAGCCAGCCGGGACAGATGAACACTGAAGCTTTCTTT. It codes for CASSQPGQMNTEAFF.